Here is one T cell receptor (beta chain) with its context. Its antigen has not been determined. Base qualities are not recorded, but no much larger clone differs from it by a single base. CDR1 MNHNY and CDR2 SVGAGI are derived from the germline V gene (reference sequence). Ends trimmed: V by 7 bases, J by 4 bases; bases unmatched to a gene: 9. Measured from the cysteine to the valine, the CDR3 is 14 residues long. Kept here is only the CDR3 DNA, which spans 42 bases and is read in frame from base 1. Whole blood was collected in K2EDTA tubes by collaborating institutions according to the institutions' own protocols. Collaborator samples were shipped for TCRbeta analysis as frozen whole blood, isolated PBMCs, or DNA extracted from either sample type. The data originate from a study of blood T cell repertoires in COVID-19 (dated by TCRdb to 2020 to 2022). The study in broad terms: Collaborator samples came from the United States, Italy and Spain and covered acute and convalescent phases of COVID-19. Sample metadata almost always included a de-identified subject ID, COVID-19 status, age in years and sex. The samples were drawn from two sources: the first 160 participants of the ongoing ImmuneRACE study, and 1,000 to 1,500 subjects contributed by 6 global collaborators. Deeply sampled blood TCRbeta repertoires from subjects exposed to, actively infected with, or recovered from COVID-19 were included in the dataset. Where available, HLA class I and class II types were obtained from metadata supplied by the sample provider rather than from assay-based typing. The material from the prospective study consisted of cDNA or gDNA derived from T cells, B-cell-depleted T cells, or PBMCs. The repertoires were made available in a free public database intended to serve as a resource for research on the immune response to SARS-CoV-2.

TCRbeta CDR3 regions were amplified from genomic DNA using the immunoSEQ Assay, a bias-controlled multiplex PCR. The original methods were these. The number of nucleated cells in each sample was estimated from the amplification of reference gene primers within the assay. To quantify the absolute abundance of each unique TCRbeta CDR3 rearrangement, sequence reads were collapsed and filtered. For each sample, productive Simpson clonality was calculated as the square root of Simpson's diversity index over productive rearrangements. In its TCRdb copy, this immuneACCESS table keeps in-frame sequences only and misses some clones. Where compared with another copy, unresolved V genes explain less than half of these, and the others have no known cause. For V, J and clone size, that table is used; D and trimming come from the DNA. The sample table contains 150,000 to 200,000 clones; only one count was recorded for 85% to 90% of them. The biggest ten clones account for 6.5% to 9% of the sample.

General study outcomes and caveats: Clinical and demographic metadata were provided uncurated, with the amount varying by source and participant.

This TCR was sampled from an older woman with acute or convalescent COVID-19. The sample consisted of peripheral blood. Recombination connected TRBV6-6 to TRBJ2-7, with 8 central nucleotides matching TRBD2. The CDR3 region has the sequence CASNVAGPLYEQYV. The sequence in DNA is TGTGCCAGCAACGTAGCGGGACCCCTTTACGAGCAGTACGTC.